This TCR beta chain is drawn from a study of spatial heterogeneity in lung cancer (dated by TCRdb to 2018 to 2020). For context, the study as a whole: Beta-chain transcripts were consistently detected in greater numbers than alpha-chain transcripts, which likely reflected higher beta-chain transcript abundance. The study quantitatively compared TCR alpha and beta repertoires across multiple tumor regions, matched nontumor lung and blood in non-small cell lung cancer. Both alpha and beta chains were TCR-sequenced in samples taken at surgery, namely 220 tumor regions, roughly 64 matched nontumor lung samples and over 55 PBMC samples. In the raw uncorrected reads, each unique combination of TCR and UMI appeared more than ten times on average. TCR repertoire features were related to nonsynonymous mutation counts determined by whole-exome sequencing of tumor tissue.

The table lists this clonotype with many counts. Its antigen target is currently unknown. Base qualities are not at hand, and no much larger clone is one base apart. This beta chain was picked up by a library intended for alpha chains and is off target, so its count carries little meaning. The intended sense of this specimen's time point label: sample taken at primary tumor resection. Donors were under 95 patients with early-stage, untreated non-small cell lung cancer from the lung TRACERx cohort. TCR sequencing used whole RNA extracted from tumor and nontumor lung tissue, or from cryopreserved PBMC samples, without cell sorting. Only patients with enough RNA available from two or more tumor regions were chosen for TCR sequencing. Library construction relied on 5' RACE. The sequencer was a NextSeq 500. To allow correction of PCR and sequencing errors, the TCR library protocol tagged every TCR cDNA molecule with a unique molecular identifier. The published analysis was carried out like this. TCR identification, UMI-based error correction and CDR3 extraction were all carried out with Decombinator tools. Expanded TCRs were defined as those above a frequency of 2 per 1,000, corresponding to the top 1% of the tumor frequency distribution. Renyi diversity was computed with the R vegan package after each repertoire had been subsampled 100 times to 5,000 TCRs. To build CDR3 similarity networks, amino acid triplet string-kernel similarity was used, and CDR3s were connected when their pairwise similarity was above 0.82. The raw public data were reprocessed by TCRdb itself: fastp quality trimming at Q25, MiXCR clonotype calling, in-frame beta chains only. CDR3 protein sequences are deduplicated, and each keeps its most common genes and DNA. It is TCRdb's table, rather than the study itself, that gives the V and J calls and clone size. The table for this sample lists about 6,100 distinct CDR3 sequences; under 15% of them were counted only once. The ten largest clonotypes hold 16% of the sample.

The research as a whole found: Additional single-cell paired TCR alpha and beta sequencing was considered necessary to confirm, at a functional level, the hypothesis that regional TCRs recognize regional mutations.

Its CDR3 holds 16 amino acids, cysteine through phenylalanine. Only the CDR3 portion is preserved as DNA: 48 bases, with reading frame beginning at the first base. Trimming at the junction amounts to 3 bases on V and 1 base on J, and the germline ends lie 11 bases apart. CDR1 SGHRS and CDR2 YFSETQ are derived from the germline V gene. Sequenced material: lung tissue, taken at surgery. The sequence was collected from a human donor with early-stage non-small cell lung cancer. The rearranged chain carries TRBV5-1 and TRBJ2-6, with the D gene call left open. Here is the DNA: TGCGCCAGCAGCTCGGAAGGAAGTTCTGGGGCCAACGTCCTGACTTTC. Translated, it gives CASSSEGSSGANVLTF.